A single sample is the source of the 22 T cell receptor beta chains below, sequenced in a study of blood T cells in healthy people across ages. PCR was performed a second time for about 7 to 11 cycles using a sample-barcoded 5' primer and a J-beta primer mix. From the 5' RACE reads, TCRdb called clonotypes with MiXCR, one entry per CDR3 protein. The sample lists 800,000 to 1,000,000 distinct CDR3 sequences; approximately 49% were seen once. The sequenced sample consisted of blood. These receptor sequences come from a man aged 30-40 years in good health.

This clonotype was seen a handful of times. The rearrangement links TRBV29-1 to TRBJ2-2, with 7 bases aligning to TRBD2. Looked up from germline, CDR1 is SQVTM and CDR2 is ANQGSEA. J was trimmed by 3 bases and V by 7 bases; bases with no gene match: 11. The CDR3 sequence is 15 residues long. The CDR3 protein is CSASGTTEDTGELFF. The CDR3 DNA sequence: TGCAGCGCTAGTGGGACTACCGAAGACACCGGGGAGCTGTTTTTT.

The chain carries TRBV15 and TRBJ2-1, with a tentative D call TRBD1 (6 bases). V lost 0 bases and J lost 6, with 9 bases in between. CDR1 is LNHNV, CDR2 YYDKDF, per germline (reference sequence). CDR3 length equals 14 residues. CDR3 sequence reads: CATSRDRGVNEQFF. The DNA of the CDR3 is TGTGCCACCAGCAGAGACAGGGGTGTCAATGAGCAGTTCTTC. The complete variable domain, with remaining parts taken from reference TRBV15 and TRBJ2-1, reads DAMVIQNPRYQVTQFGKPVTLSCSQTLNHNVMYWYQQKSSQAPKLLFHYYDKDFNNEADTPDNFQSRRPNTSFCFLDIRSPGLGDTAMYLCATSRDRGVNEQFFGPGTRLTVL.

This clonotype was counted at least ten times. This rearrangement joins TRBV4-2 to TRBJ1-1; no definite D call. Trimming removed 0 bases from V and 1 base from J, with 9 bases in between. The CDR3 sequence is 15 residues long. Germline CDR1 is LGHNA and CDR2 is YNFKEQ. The CDR3 sequence is CASSQDRAENTEAFF. In DNA, the CDR3 is TGTGCCAGCAGCCAAGATCGGGCAGAGAACACTGAAGCTTTCTTT.

This clonotype has more than one count but fewer than ten. The chain is built from TRBV3-1 and TRBJ1-2; 8 bases agree with TRBD1. Unmatched junction bases numbered 3, after V lost 1 base and J lost 2 bases. The CDR3 totals 15 residues. The germline gives CDR1 LGHDT, CDR2 YNNKEL (reference sequence). The CDR3 coding sequence is TGTGCCAGCAGCCAAGGAAGACAGGGGAACTATGGCTACACCTTC. This translates into CASSQGRQGNYGYTF.

The V and J genes are TRBV29-1 and TRBJ2-1; D remains unclear. Trimming pared 1 base from V and 8 bases from J, leaving 9 bases between. CDR1 and CDR2 from the germline V gene are SQVTM and ANQGSEA. The CDR3 covers 12 residues. CDR3 in amino acids: CSVEVWGYEQFF. CDR3 nucleotides: TGCAGCGTTGAAGTGTGGGGTTATGAGCAGTTCTTC.

The sample holds one count of this clonotype. CDR3 coding DNA: TGTGCCAGCAGTTGGAGGACAGGGGGCCAAGAGACCCAGTACTTC. Its translation: CASSWRTGGQETQYF. The V call is TRBV12-3 or TRBV12-4, the J call TRBJ2-5, with 10 bases lining up with TRBD1. V trimming: 4 bases; J trimming: 1 base; junction bases outside the gene matches: 3. CDR3 size: 15 residues.

This clonotype was observed a handful of times. The chain carries TRBV18 and TRBJ1-1, with D unclear. V gave up 4 bases and J gave up 10 bases, with 13 bases separating them. Germline V lookup: CDR1 KGHSH, CDR2 LQKENI. The CDR3 has 12 amino acids. The CDR3 is CASSRPDGPAFF. CDR3 DNA: TGTGCCAGCTCACGGCCGGACGGGCCAGCTTTCTTT.

The chain joins TRBV10-3 to TRBJ1-1, with D hard to call. The CDR3 covers 14 residues. Germline V CDR1 and CDR2: ENHRY, SYGVKD. With 3 bases removed from V and 0 bases from J, the gap between germline ends came to 8 bases. CDR3 region: CAISEKQLNTEAFF. CDR3 in DNA: TGTGCCATCAGTGAAAAACAGCTGAACACTGAAGCTTTCTTT.

The chain recombines TRBV6-2 or TRBV6-3 with TRBJ1-1; D is uncertain. From germline, CDR1 is MNHEY and CDR2 SVGEGT. V dropped 7 bases and J dropped 4 bases, with 13 bases sitting between them. CDR3 size: 13 residues. The CDR3 reads CASTLGEITEAFF. CDR3 DNA: TGTGCCAGCACCCTTGGGGAGATCACTGAAGCTTTCTTT.

The gene calls are TRBV7-2 and TRBJ2-3, with a tentative D call TRBD1 (5 bases). The V end lost 4 bases, the J end lost 2 bases, and 16 bases lay between the germline ends. The CDR3 extends over 16 amino acids. CDR1 and CDR2 (germline): SGHTA, FQGNSA. The CDR3 loop reads CASSSIALGLTDTQYF. CDR3 nucleotide sequence: TGTGCCAGCAGCTCAATAGCATTGGGGCTCACAGATACGCAGTATTTT.

This clonotype was counted between two and nine times. The CDR3: CASSSTGNQETQYF. The DNA for the CDR3 is TGCGCCAGCAGCTCCACAGGGAACCAAGAGACCCAGTACTTC. V gene TRBV5-1 combines with J gene TRBJ2-5, with D tentatively TRBD1 (6 bases). V lost 3 bases, J lost 0 bases, and 9 bases lay in between. From germline, CDR1 is SGHRS and CDR2 YFSETQ. The CDR3 runs to 14 residues.

This clonotype was recorded a few times. The V and J genes are TRBV6-1 and TRBJ2-1; D gene uncertain. The CDR3 has 8 amino acids. Between the trimmed V and J ends, which lost 3 bases and 12 bases, there was a span of 0 bases. CDR1 and CDR2 from the germline V gene are MNHNS and SASEGT. CDR3 amino acids: CASSEQFF. The DNA for the CDR3 is TGTGCCAGCAGTGAGCAGTTCTTC.

This chain uses TRBV20-1 with TRBJ1-1; D is unresolved. V lost 6 bases and J 4 bases, leaving 21 bases between the germline ends. This CDR3 is built from 15 residues. Germline CDR1 reads DFQATT; CDR2 reads SNEGSKA (reference sequence). In nucleotides, the CDR3 is TGCAGTGCGGAGGACCTCGGACGGATCTCCACTGAAGCTTTCTTT. Its translation is CSAEDLGRISTEAFF.

The V and J genes are TRBV20-1 and TRBJ2-1; D call uncertain. Per the germline V gene, CDR1 is DFQATT and CDR2 is SNEGSKA (reference sequence). The V end lost 6 bases, the J end lost 8 bases, and 17 bases lay between the germline ends. CDR3 length: 13 amino acids. For the CDR3, the DNA is TGCAGTGCCCCACGGCCGCTTGCGGATGAGCAGTTCTTC. Translating gives CSAPRPLADEQFF.

This chain links TRBV11-1 with TRBJ2-7; D may correspond to TRBD1 or TRBD2 (5 bases each). Germline lookup yields CDR1 SGHAT and CDR2 FQDESV (reference sequence). This CDR3 is built from 15 residues. Deletions cut 5 bases from V and 3 bases from J, with 17 bases between. The CDR3 DNA sequence: TGTGCCAGCAGCCCCGGGGCAGGGAGTATCTACGAGCAGTACTTC. Amino acids: CASSPGAGSIYEQYF.

The chain uses TRBV20-1 and TRBJ1-5; the D gene is possibly TRBD1 (6 bases). Germline V gene data show CDR1 as DFQATT and CDR2 as SNEGSKA (reference sequence). V gave up 6 bases and J gave up 2 bases, with 11 bases separating them. This CDR3 has 13 amino acids. CDR3 sequence: CSAATGRNQPQHF. DNA for the CDR3: TGCAGTGCCGCCACAGGGCGCAATCAGCCCCAGCATTTT.

The V call is TRBV20-1, the J call TRBJ2-1; possibly TRBD1 for D (5 bases). Germline V lookup: CDR1 DFQATT, CDR2 SNEGSKA (reference sequence). The V end was cut by 0 bases, the J end by 9 bases, with 15 bases between. This CDR3 region has 14 residues. CDR3 DNA sequence: TGCAGTGCTAGAGATCAGGGTATTTTAGCTGAGCAGTTCTTC. Translated: CSARDQGILAEQFF.

V usage is TRBV20-1 and J usage is TRBJ1-2; D remains unclear. Per the germline V gene, CDR1 is DFQATT and CDR2 is SNEGSKA (reference sequence). CDR3 length: 12 amino acids. The CDR3 DNA sequence: TGCAGAGCCTTTGGATCTAACTATGGCTACACCTTC. It translates to CRAFGSNYGYTF.

The V call is TRBV6-5, the J call TRBJ2-1; D not certain. Germline V gene sequence: CDR1 MNHEY, CDR2 SVGAGI. CDR3 length equals 15 residues. With 0 bases removed from V and 2 bases from J, the gap between germline ends came to 8 bases. The CDR3: CASSYSNSPYNEQFF. The CDR3 DNA sequence: TGTGCCAGCAGTTACTCGAACTCTCCCTACAATGAGCAGTTCTTC.

This clonotype occurred a few times. This chain links TRBV3-1 with TRBJ2-3; D perhaps matches TRBD1 (6 bases). The CDR3 is made up of 16 amino acids. Germline loops: CDR1 LGHDT, CDR2 YNNKEL (reference sequence). V lost 4 bases to trimming and J lost 6 bases, with 20 bases between them. Here the CDR3 reads CASSPRQDRRRDTQYF. CDR3 DNA: TGTGCCAGCAGCCCGCGACAGGATCGAAGACGGGATACGCAGTATTTT.

This rearrangement joins TRBV7-3 to TRBJ2-7, with D uncertain. The CDR3 sequence is 13 residues long. V was clipped by 0 bases and J by 6 bases, with 9 bases between them. Per germline, CDR1 SGHTA and CDR2 FQGTGA. In nucleotides, the CDR3 is TGTGCCAGCAGCTTAACGGCTAGTTCCGAGCAGTACTTC. Amino acids: CASSLTASSEQYF. Using reference TRBV7-3 and TRBJ2-7 for the parts outside the CDR3, the full variable domain is GAGVSQTPSNKVTEKGKYVELRCDPISGHTALYWYRQSLGQGPEFLIYFQGTGAADDSGLPNDRFFAVRPEGSVSTLKIQRTERGDSAVYLCASSLTASSEQYFGPGTRLTVT.

The CDR3, as DNA: TGTGCCACTCAGGTTGCGGGGAACACTGAAGCTTTCTTT. Its protein is CATQVAGNTEAFF. This sequence joins TRBV27 and TRBJ1-1; D is unclear. Per germline, CDR1 MNHEY and CDR2 SMNVEV (reference sequence). Trimming stripped 10 bases from V and 1 base from J, with 13 bases between. This CDR3 has 13 residues.